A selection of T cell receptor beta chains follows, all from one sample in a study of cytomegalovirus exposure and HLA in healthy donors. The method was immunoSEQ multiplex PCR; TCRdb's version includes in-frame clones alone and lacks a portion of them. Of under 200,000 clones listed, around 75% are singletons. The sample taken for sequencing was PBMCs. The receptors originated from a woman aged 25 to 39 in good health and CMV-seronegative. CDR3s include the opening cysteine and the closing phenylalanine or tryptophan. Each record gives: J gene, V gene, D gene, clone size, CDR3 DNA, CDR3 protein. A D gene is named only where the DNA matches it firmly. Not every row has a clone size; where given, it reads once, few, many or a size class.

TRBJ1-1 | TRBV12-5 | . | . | TGTGCTAGTACCGCGAGCGTACCAATGAACACTGAAGCTTTCTTT | CASTASVPMNTEAFF
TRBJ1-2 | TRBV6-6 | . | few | TGTGCCAGCAGTTCAGGGGTAGACGGCTACACCTTC | CASSSGVDGYTF
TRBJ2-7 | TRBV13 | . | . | TGTGCCAGCAGCTTAAGGGACACGACCTACGAGCAGTACTTC | CASSLRDTTYEQYF
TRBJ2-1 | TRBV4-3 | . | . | TGCGCCAGCAGCCAATCCCGCCGGGAGCTGCTCCATGAGCAGTTCTTC | CASSQSRRELLHEQFF
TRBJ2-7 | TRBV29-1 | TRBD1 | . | TGCAGCGGTGGACAGGGTTACCACGAGCAGTACTTC | CSGGQGYHEQYF
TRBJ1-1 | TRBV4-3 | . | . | TGCGCCAGCAGCCAAGGTCATAACACTGAAGCTTTCTTT | CASSQGHNTEAFF
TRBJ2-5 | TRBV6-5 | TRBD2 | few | TGTGCCTTCCGGACTAGCGGGGTACAGACCCAGTACTTC | CAFRTSGVQTQYF
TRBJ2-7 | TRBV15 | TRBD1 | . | TGTGCCACCAGCAGAGATCTGTTGGACAGGACAACCTACGAGCAGTACTTC | CATSRDLLDRTTYEQYF
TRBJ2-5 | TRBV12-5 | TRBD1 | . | TGTGCTAGTGGTCAATCCGACAGGGAAGAGACCCAGTACTTC | CASGQSDREETQYF
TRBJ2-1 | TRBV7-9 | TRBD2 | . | TGTGCCAGCAGCTCTTTAGCGGGAGGGTCGAATGAGCAGTTCTTC | CASSSLAGGSNEQFF
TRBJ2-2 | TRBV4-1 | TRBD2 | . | TGCGCCAGCAGCCAAGTTAGCGGGGGAGCCACCGGGGAGCTGTTTTTT | CASSQVSGGATGELFF
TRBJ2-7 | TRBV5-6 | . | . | TGTGCCAGCAGCTTTACGGGAGCCTACGAGCAGTACTTC | CASSFTGAYEQYF
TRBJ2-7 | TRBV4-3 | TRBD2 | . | TGCGCCAGCAGCCAGGGGAGCGGGAGCTACGAGCAGTACTTC | CASSQGSGSYEQYF
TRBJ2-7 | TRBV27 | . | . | TGTGCCAGCAGTTTCTCACAGGGAGCGCGGGAGCAGTACTTC | CASSFSQGAREQYF
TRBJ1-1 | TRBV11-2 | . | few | TGTGCCACGACTCGGGTTGGGGGACTAATGAACACTGAAGCTTTCTTT | CATTRVGGLMNTEAFF
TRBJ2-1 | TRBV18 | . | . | TGTGCCAGCTCACTAGCGCCCCCAAGCAATGAGCAGTTCTTC | CASSLAPPSNEQFF
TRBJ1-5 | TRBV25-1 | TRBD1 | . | TGTGCCAGCAGTGATTCGACAGGGGACCAGCCCCAGCATTTT | CASSDSTGDQPQHF
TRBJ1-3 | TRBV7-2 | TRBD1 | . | TGTGCCAGCAGCTTAGGACAGGGACGCAACACCATATATTTT | CASSLGQGRNTIYF
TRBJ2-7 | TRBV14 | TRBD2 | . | TGTGCCAGCAGCCAAGGTCGGGGGGTCTCCTACGAGCAGTACTTC | CASSQGRGVSYEQYF
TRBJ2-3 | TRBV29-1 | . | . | TGCAGCGTTGCCCCATCAGATACGCAGTATTTT | CSVAPSDTQYF
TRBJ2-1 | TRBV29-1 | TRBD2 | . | TGCAGCGTCGGGGGACTAGCGGGGTTTTCCTACAATGAGCAGTTCTTC | CSVGGLAGFSYNEQFF
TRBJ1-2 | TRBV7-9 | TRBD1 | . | TGTTCCAGCGACCGGGACAGAATTGGCTACACCTTC | CSSDRDRIGYTF
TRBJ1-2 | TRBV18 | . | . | TGTGCCAGCTCACTCCGGGGCGATAGGGGGTATTACAGCTACACCTTC | CASSLRGDRGYYSYTF
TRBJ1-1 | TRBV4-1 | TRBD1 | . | TGCGCCAGCAGCCAAGATGGGTCAGGGGGTACAGCTTTCTTT | CASSQDGSGGTAFF
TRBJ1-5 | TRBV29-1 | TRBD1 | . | TGCAGCACCCAGACAGGGGGCGGTCAGCCCCAGCATTTT | CSTQTGGGQPQHF
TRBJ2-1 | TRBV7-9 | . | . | TGTGCCAGCAGCCCGCTTATGGGGCTGCAGTTCTTC | CASSPLMGLQFF
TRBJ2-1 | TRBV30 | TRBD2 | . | TGTGCCTGGATTTTGGGGGGAGGGCCCGTTGGTGAGCAGTTCTTC | CAWILGGGPVGEQFF
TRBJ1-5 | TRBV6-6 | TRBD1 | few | TGTGCCAGCAGTTTACGGACAGGGAATAGCAATCAGCCCCAGCATTTT | CASSLRTGNSNQPQHF
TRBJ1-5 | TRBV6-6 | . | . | TGTGCCAGCAGTTTGCTACAGGGCGGAAGCAATCAGCCCCAGCATTTT | CASSLLQGGSNQPQHF
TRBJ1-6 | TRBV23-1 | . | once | TGCGCCAGCAGTCAATCTTGGAGCTCCTATAATTCACCCCTCCACTTT | CASSQSWSSYNSPLHF
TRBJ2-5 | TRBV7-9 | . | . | TGTGCCAGCAGCCAAAGGATGACAGAAGAGACCCAGTACTTC | CASSQRMTEETQYF
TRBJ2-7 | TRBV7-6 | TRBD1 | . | TGTGCCAGCAGCTCTGGGCCCCGGGACAGGGTCCTTGAGCAGTACTTC | CASSSGPRDRVLEQYF
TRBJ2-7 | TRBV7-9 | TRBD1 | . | TGTGCCAGCAGGCCCCCGGGACAGAGATACGAGCAGTACTTC | CASRPPGQRYEQYF
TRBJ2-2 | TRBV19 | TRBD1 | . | TGTGCCAGTAGTCCTTCGGGGCTTAGGGCAGGGGGAAAAACCGGGGAGCTGTTTTTT | CASSPSGLRAGGKTGELFF
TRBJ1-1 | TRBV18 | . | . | TGTGCCAGCTCATTTGCAACGGTGCGGATGAACACTGAAGCTTTCTTT | CASSFATVRMNTEAFF
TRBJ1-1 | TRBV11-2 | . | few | TGTGCCAGCAGCCCCGGGGGACCTGAAGCTTTCTTT | CASSPGGPEAFF
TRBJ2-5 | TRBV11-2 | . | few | TGTGCCAGCAGCTTTTTTCCCAGGGAGACCCAGTACTTC | CASSFFPRETQYF
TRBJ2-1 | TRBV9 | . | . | TGTGCCAGCAGCGTAGGTCCTAGCGATTACAATGAGCAGTTCTTC | CASSVGPSDYNEQFF
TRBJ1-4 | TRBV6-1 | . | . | TGTGCCAGCTGGATGAAGAGGGATAGGAATGAAAAACTGTTTTTT | CASWMKRDRNEKLFF
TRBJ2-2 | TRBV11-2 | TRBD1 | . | TGTGCCAGCAGCTTTCTGGGACAGGGGATCACCGGGGAGCTGTTTTTT | CASSFLGQGITGELFF
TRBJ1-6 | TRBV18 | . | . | TGTGCCAGCAAGGAGGGGTATAATTCACCCCTCCACTTT | CASKEGYNSPLHF
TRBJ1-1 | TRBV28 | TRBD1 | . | TGTGCCAGCAGCCAGGGGGACAGATATTCTGAAGCTTTCTTT | CASSQGDRYSEAFF
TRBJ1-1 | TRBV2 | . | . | TGTGCCAGCAGCCTAACTTACCCCATGAACACTGAAGCTTTCTTT | CASSLTYPMNTEAFF
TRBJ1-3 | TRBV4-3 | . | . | TGCGCCAGCAGCCAAGAACCGGCGGGCTCTGGAAACACCATATATTTT | CASSQEPAGSGNTIYF
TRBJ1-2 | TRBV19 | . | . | TGTGCCAGTAGTAGACGACGGGACTATGGCTACACCTTC | CASSRRRDYGYTF
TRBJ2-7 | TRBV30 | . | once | TGTGCCTGGGGGGGGATGCCCCCGAGGTTGGACTTC | CAWGGMPPRLDF
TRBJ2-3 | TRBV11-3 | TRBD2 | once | TGTGCCAGCAGCCTTGGGCGGGGGTCAGATACGCAGTATTTT | CASSLGRGSDTQYF